This T cell receptor beta chain came from a study of radiotherapy plus CTLA-4 blockade in lung cancer. Study context: Roughly 17% of enrolled patients responded objectively, and about 31% had disease control.

TCRdb's table, derived via immunoSEQ multiplex PCR, lists solely in-frame clones and lacks some. The data contain 90,000 to 100,000 clones, just over 85% of them singletons. Findings and limits, study-wide: Blood saw expansion of tumor-derived TCR clones after radiotherapy plus ipilimumab. Early blood T cell clone changes and increased post-radiation serum interferon-beta were reportedly the strongest response predictors.

CDR3 length: 13 residues. V was shortened by 6 bases and J by 5 bases, with 13 bases between the two germline ends. CDR1 and CDR2 from the germline V gene are KGHSH and LQKENI. With regard to this clone: Antigen unknown.

Alongside CTLA-4 blockade with ipilimumab, patients with chemo-refractory metastatic non-small-cell lung cancer received focal radiation. This sequence originates from a human donor with non-small cell lung cancer that progressed on radiotherapy plus ipilimumab. The material sequenced was peripheral blood, taken from a patient treated with radiotherapy plus ipilimumab. V is TRBV18 and J is TRBJ1-1, with no clear D. In nucleotides, the CDR3 is TGTGCCAGCTCTCTAGGCAGGATGACTGAAGCTTTCTTT. Amino acid sequence: CASSLGRMTEAFF.